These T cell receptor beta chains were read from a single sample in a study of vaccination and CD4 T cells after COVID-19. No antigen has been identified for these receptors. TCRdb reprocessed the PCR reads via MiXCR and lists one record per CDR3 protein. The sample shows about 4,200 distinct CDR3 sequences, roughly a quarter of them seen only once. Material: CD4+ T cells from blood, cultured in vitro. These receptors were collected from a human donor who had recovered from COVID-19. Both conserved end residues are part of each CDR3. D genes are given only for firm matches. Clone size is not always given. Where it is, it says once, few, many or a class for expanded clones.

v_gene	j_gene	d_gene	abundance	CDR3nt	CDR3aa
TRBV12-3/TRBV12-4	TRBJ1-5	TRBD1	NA	TGTGCCAGCAGTCGGGCAGGGGGTCAGCCCCAGCATTTT	CASSRAGGQPQHF
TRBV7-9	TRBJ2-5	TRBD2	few	TGTGCCAGCAGCCCAAGACTAGCGGGGGGCCGGGAGACCCAGTACTTC	CASSPRLAGGRETQYF
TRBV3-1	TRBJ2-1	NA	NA	TGTGCCAGCACCCCGAGCTCCTACAATGAGCAGTTCTTC	CASTPSSYNEQFF
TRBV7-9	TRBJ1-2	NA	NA	TGTGCCAGCAGCTTTATGGGCGGGGCTAACTATGGCTACACCTTC	CASSFMGGANYGYTF
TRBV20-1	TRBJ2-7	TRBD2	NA	TGCAGTGCTGGACCTATACGGGGGGAGCCCTACGAGCAGTACTTC	CSAGPIRGEPYEQYF
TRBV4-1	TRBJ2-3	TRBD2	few	TGCGCCAGCAGCCAAGACCTAGCGGTGACAGATACGCAGTATTTT	CASSQDLAVTDTQYF
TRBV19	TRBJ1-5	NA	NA	TGTGCCAGTAGTCAAGGACAGTTGAGCAATCAGCCCCAGCATTTT	CASSQGQLSNQPQHF
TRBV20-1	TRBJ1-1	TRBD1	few	TGCAGTGCCCCAGGACAGGGCATAAACACTGAAGCTTTCTTT	CSAPGQGINTEAFF
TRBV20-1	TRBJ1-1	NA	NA	TGCAGTGCTAGAAAGGGGACACTGAACACTGAAGCTTTCTTT	CSARKGTLNTEAFF
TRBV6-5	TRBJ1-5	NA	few	TGTGCCAGCAGTTACTGGTCAGGGGCGGTTGATAGCAATCAGCCCCAGCATTTT	CASSYWSGAVDSNQPQHF
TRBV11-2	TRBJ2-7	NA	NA	TGTGCCAGCAGCGTTTCCTACGAGCAGTACTTC	CASSVSYEQYF
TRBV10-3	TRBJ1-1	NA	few	TGTGCCATCATGTCGGCGGGGGAAGCTTTCTTT	CAIMSAGEAFF
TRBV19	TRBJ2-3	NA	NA	TGTGCCAGTAGTGATCGAGGGCGCGCGAGGGGAGATGCGCAGTATTTT	CASSDRGRARGDAQYF
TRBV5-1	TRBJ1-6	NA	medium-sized	TGCGCCAGCAGCTTGGCCTTTTTGGGTGATTCACCCCTCCACTTT	CASSLAFLGDSPLHF
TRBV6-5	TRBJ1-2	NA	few	TGTGCCAGCAGTTTCCGACCACAGGGACATGGCTACACCTTC	CASSFRPQGHGYTF
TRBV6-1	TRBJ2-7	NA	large	TGTGCCAGCAGGAAAGCCGGGGACCACGGCGAGCAGTACTTC	CASRKAGDHGEQYF
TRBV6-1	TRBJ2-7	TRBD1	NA	TGTGCCAGCAGTCTCATGTTAACAGGGGGCTACGAGCAGTACTTC	CASSLMLTGGYEQYF
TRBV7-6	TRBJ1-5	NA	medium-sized	TGTGCCAGCCAGGGAGGGTCCAATCAGCCCCAGCATTTT	CASQGGSNQPQHF
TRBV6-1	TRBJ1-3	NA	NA	TGTGCCAGCAGTGAAGCATGGGGGCTCGGAAACACCATATATTTT	CASSEAWGLGNTIYF
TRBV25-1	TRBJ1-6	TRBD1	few	TGTGCCAGCAGTGAAGGGGGGACAGGGGGGAGGAATTCACCCCTCCACTTT	CASSEGGTGGRNSPLHF
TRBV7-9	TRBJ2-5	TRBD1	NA	TGTGCCAGCAGCCGGGACAGGGGATCACTGGAGACCCAGTACTTC	CASSRDRGSLETQYF
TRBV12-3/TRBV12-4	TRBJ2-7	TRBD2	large	TGTGCCAGCAGTCTTACTAGCGGGGGGCCCTACGAGCAGTACTTC	CASSLTSGGPYEQYF
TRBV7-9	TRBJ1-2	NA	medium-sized	TGTGCCAGCAGCTTAGACCCGGGAGGTGGCTACACCTTC	CASSLDPGGGYTF
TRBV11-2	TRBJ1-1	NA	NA	TGTGCCAGCAGCACAAGCGGCGTTAGTATCCCCGAAGCTTTCTTT	CASSTSGVSIPEAFF
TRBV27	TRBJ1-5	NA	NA	TGTGCCAGCAGTTTATCTGGGTATAGCAATCAGCCCCAGCATTTT	CASSLSGYSNQPQHF
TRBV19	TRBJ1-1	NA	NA	TGTGCCACCGGACAGTGGAACACTGAAGCTTTCTTT	CATGQWNTEAFF
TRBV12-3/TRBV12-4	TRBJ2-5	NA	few	TGTGCCAGCAGTTTAGTCGGCGGAGAGACCCAGTACTTC	CASSLVGGETQYF
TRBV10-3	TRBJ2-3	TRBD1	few	TGTGCCATCAGTGAGTCGGACAGGGGAGATACGCAGTATTTT	CAISESDRGDTQYF
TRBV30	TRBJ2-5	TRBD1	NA	TGTGCCTTGGGACAGCAAGAGACCCAGTACTTC	CALGQQETQYF
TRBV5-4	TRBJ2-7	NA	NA	TGTGCCAGCAGCCTAAAAGGCCTAGGGGGAATAGAAGAGCAGTACTTC	CASSLKGLGGIEEQYF
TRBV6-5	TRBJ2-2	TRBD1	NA	TGTGCCAGCAGTTCGTATTCAGGGGGCAACACCGGGGAGCTGTTTTTT	CASSSYSGGNTGELFF
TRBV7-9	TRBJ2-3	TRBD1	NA	TGTGCCAGCAGCTTAACTAGGGGGCAAATCGGTGCGCAGTATTTT	CASSLTRGQIGAQYF
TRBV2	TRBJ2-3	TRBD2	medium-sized	TGTGCCAGCAGTGGTGCGGGGGGGCGCACGCAGTATTTT	CASSGAGGRTQYF
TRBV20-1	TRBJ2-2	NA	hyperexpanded	TGCAGTGCTAGCCCCGGACTGAACACCGGGGAGCTGTTTTTT	CSASPGLNTGELFF
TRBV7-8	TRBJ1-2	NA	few	TGTGCCAGCAGCTCGACATCTGTCTACACCTTC	CASSSTSVYTF
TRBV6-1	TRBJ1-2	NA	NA	TGTGCCAGTAGACCTCGACCACGGGATTATGGCTACACCTTC	CASRPRPRDYGYTF
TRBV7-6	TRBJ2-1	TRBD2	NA	TGTGCCAGCAGCTTAAGTCACAGCGGGGCCGATGAGCAGTTCTTC	CASSLSHSGADEQFF
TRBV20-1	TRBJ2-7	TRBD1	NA	TGCAGTGCTAGTGGGGACAGCTGGATCCGCTCCTACGAGCAGTACTTC	CSASGDSWIRSYEQYF
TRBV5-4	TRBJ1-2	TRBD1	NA	TGTGCCAGCAGCTTGACCGGGCGACAGGGCTATGGCTACACCTTC	CASSLTGRQGYGYTF
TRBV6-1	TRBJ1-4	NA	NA	TGTGCCAGCACCCAGAGACAGGATCCAAATGAAAAACTGTTTTTT	CASTQRQDPNEKLFF
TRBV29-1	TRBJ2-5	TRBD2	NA	TGCAGCGTTGATAGGACTAGCGGGAAGACCCAGTACTTC	CSVDRTSGKTQYF